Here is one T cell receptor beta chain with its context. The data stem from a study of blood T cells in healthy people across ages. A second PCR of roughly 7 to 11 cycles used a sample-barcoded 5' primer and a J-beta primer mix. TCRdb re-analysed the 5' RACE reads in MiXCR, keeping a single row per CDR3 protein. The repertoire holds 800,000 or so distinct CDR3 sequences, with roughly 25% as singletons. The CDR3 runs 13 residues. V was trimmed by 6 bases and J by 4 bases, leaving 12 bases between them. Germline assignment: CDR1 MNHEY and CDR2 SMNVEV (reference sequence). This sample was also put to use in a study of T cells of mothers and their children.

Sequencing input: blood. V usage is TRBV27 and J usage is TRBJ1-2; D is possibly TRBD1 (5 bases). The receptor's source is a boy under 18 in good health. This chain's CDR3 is CASSWGVSYGYTF. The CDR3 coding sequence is TGTGCCAGCAGCTGGGGGGTGAGCTATGGCTACACCTTC.